This record looks at one T cell receptor (beta chain) sequence and its context. The antigen is not known. Profiling relied on immunoSEQ multiplex PCR, and the TCRdb table lists in-frame clones only, not all of them. The data show roughly 250,000 clones, approximately 83% seen once. The length of the CDR3 is 15 residues. Germline loops: CDR1 WNHNN, CDR2 SYGVQD (reference sequence). V dropped 2 bases and J dropped 4; count of bases not matched to a gene: 4. These data originate in a study of cytomegalovirus exposure and HLA in healthy donors. Whole-study results and caveats: As confirmed in vitro, a few CMV-associated chains were specific for CMV antigens.

The chain couples TRBV10-1 to TRBJ2-7; 11 nucleotides line up with TRBD2. What was sequenced was PBMCs. The receptor comes from a woman aged 25 to 39 in good health and CMV-seropositive. Here the CDR3 reads CASSEVASGRYEQYF. DNA of the CDR3: TGCGCCAGCAGTGAGGTCGCTAGCGGGAGGTACGAGCAGTACTTC.